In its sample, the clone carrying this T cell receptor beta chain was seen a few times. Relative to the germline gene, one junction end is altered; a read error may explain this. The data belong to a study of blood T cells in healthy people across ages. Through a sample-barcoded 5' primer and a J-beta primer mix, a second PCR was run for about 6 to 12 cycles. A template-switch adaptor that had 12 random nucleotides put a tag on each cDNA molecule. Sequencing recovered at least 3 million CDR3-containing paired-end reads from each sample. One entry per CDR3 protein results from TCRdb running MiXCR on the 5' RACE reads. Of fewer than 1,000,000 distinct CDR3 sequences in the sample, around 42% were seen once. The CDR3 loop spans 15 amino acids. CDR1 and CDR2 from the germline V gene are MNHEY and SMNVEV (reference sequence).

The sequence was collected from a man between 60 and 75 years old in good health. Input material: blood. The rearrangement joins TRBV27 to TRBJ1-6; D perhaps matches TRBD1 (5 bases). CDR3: CASSPRGINNSPPHF. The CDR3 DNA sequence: TGTGCCAGCAGTCCCCGGGGGATTAATAATTCACCCCCCCACTTT.